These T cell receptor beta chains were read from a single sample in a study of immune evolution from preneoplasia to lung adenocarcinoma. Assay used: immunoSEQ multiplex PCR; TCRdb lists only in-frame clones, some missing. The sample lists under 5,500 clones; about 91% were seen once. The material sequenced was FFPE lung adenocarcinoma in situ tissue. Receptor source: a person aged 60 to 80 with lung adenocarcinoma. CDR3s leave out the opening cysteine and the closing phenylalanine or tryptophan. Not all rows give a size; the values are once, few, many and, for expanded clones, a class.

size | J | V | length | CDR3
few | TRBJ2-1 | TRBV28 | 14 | ASSPSQGRSYNEQF
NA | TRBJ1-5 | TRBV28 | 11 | ASGLGRVQPQH
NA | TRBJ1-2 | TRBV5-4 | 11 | ASSQTGIYGYT
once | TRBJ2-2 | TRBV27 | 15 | ASSLSPDRAHTGELF
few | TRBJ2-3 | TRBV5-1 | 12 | ASRSGQGTDTQY
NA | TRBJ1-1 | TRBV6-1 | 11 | ASSVDSQTEAF
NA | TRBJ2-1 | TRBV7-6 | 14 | ASSLSSGGARNEQF
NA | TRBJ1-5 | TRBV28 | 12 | ASSFGQGSQPQH
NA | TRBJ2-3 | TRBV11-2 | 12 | ASSSWERTDTQY
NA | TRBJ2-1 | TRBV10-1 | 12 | ASSESRGRNEQF
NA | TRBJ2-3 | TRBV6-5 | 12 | ASSYSGGTDTQY
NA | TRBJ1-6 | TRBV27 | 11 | ASSRGLGSPLH
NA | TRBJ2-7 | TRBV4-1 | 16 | ASSQVTPQIADTYEQY
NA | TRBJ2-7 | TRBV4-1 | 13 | ASSQVGDRGHEQY
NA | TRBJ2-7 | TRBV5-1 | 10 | ASSLDAYEQY
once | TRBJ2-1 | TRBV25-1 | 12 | ASIGGASYNEQF
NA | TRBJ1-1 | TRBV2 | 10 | ASSVGGGRAF
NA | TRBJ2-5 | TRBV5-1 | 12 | ASSLGALQETQY
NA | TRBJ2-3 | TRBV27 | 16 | ASSRRTSGGAILDTQY
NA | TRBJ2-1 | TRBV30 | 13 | AWDRDRSSYNEQF
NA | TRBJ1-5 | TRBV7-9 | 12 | ASSLVGRGQPQH
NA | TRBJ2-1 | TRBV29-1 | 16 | SVEAVGLADSSYNEQF
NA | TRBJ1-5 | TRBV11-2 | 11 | ASSLDRNQPQH
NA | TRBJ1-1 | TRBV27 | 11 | ASSALGATEAF
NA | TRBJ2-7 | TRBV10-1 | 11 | ASSESRTGRVY
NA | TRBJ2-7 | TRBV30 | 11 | AWSLQQGTEQY
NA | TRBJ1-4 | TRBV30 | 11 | AWSKEQNEKLF
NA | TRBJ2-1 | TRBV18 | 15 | ASSPSGRPDPYNEQF
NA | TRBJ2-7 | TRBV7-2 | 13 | ASSLSTGEVYEQY